These 14 T cell receptor beta chains share one sample of origin, sequenced in a study of T cells in Graves' hyperthyroidism and ophthalmopathy. Amplification of TCR beta CDR3 regions used RNA as the template. The TCR CDR3 first-round RT-PCR relied on the HTBI primer set. TCRdb independently ran MiXCR on the multiplex PCR reads; one entry per CDR3 protein. The repertoire has some 690,000 distinct CDR3 sequences, roughly 17% of them found once; the top ten carry roughly a sixth. The source material was blood. These receptors all come from a man aged 50 or older with Graves' hyperthyroidism.

This clonotype was counted at least ten times. The chain links TRBV2 to TRBJ2-1; TRBD2 might be the D (5 bases). V was trimmed by 1 base and J by 7 bases, leaving 11 bases between them. Germline loops: CDR1 SNHLY, CDR2 FYNNEI. The CDR3 covers 14 residues. CDR3: CASSEGKRANEQFF. The CDR3 DNA follows: TGTGCCAGCAGTGAAGGGAAGAGGGCAAATGAGCAGTTCTTC.

Concerning this clonotype: Since a much larger clone is just one base distant, this may be a read error. A read error is likely, as this CDR3 ends without the conserved phenylalanine or tryptophan. The CDR3 region is CATSDPGIRNEQFL. In DNA, the CDR3 is TGTGCCACCAGTGACCCAGGGATCAGGAATGAGCAGTTCCTC. The V call is TRBV24-1, the J call TRBJ2-1, with D perhaps TRBD1 (5 bases). Germline V CDR1 and CDR2: KGHDR, SFDVKD. This CDR3 has 14 residues. V was pared by 4 bases and J by 7 bases, with 13 bases between.

The chain carries TRBV7-2 and TRBJ2-7; no firm D call. The V end lost 5 bases, the J end lost 3 bases, and 14 bases lay between the germline ends. Per the germline V gene, CDR1 is SGHTA and CDR2 is FQGNSA. CDR3 length: 14 amino acids. CDR3 amino acids: CASSPPSPIYEQYF. The CDR3 DNA reads as TGTGCCAGCAGCCCCCCCTCACCCATCTACGAGCAGTACTTC.

The V call is TRBV10-1, the J call TRBJ1-2; D call uncertain. There are 14 residues in the CDR3. The V end lost 2 bases, the J end lost 1 base, and 8 bases lay between the germline ends. Germline V CDR1 and CDR2: WNHNN, SYGVQD (reference sequence). CDR3 sequence: CASSETGHNYGYTF. The DNA of the CDR3 is TGCGCCAGCAGTGAGACCGGGCATAACTATGGCTACACCTTC.

This clonotype was seen repeatedly, ten times or more. The chain combines TRBV29-1 with TRBJ2-3, with D perhaps matching TRBD2 (6 bases). Trimming shortened V by 6 bases and J by 6 bases, and 25 bases separated the two germline ends. The CDR3 has 16 amino acids. Germline values: CDR1 SQVTM, CDR2 ANQGSEA. The CDR3 region is CSVAEEEVAAGDTQYF. In nucleotides, the CDR3 is TGCAGCGTGGCCGAGGAAGAGGTAGCGGCCGGGGATACGCAGTATTTT.

In its sample, this clonotype was seen a few times. V gene TRBV7-9 combines with J gene TRBJ2-7, with 15 bases identical to TRBD2. The germline V gene has CDR1 SEHNR and CDR2 FQNEAQ (reference sequence). Trimming at V came to 5 bases and at J to 5 bases, leaving 7 bases not matched to a gene. The CDR3 consists of 16 residues. CDR3 sequence: CASSGLAGGPRDEQYF. The CDR3 region has the DNA TGTGCCAGCAGCGGACTAGCGGGAGGGCCTCGGGACGAGCAGTACTTC.

This clonotype has ten or more counts. The chain combines TRBV12-3 or TRBV12-4 with TRBJ2-5; the D gene could be TRBD1 or TRBD2 (5 bases each). V was pared by 7 bases and J by 1 base, with 10 bases between. The CDR3 is made up of 13 amino acids. CDR3 region: CASNRDAQETQYF. The CDR3 DNA is TGTGCCAGCAACCGGGACGCCCAAGAGACCCAGTACTTC.

This clonotype was seen ten or more times. The chain is built from TRBV28 and TRBJ2-3; 7 bases map to TRBD2. Trimming took 6 bases from V and 2 from J; bases not matched to a gene: 8. Germline V gene sequence: CDR1 MDHEN, CDR2 SYDVKM. This CDR3 spans 15 amino acids. The CDR3 is CASSLQAGYTDTQYF. The CDR3 bases are TGTGCCAGCAGCCTCCAAGCGGGGTACACAGATACGCAGTATTTT.

This clonotype came up a few times. This chain links TRBV6-1 with TRBJ2-1; TRBD2 agrees at 13 bases. The germline V gene has CDR1 MNHNS and CDR2 SASEGT. CDR3 length: 15 residues. Germline trimming cut 6 bases from V and 7 bases from J; bases unmatched to any gene: 6. The CDR3 DNA follows: TGTGCCAGCAGCCGACTAGCGGGAGGAAGAAATGAGCAGTTCTTC. Translation: CASSRLAGGRNEQFF.

The rearrangement uses TRBV5-6 and TRBJ2-7; 7 bases match TRBD2. The CDR3 runs to 14 residues. Germline values: CDR1 SGHDT, CDR2 YYEEEE. V lost 5 bases, J lost 5 bases, and 10 bases stayed unmatched. The chain's CDR3 is CASSTGTTRNEQYF. The CDR3, as DNA: TGTGCCAGCAGTACCGGGACTACCCGAAACGAGCAGTACTTC.

This clonotype was detected many times. The chain has TRBV30 and TRBJ2-5, with 14 bases that match TRBD2. The V segment lost 2 bases and the J segment 5 bases; nucleotides outside the gene matches: 4. This CDR3 has 15 amino acids. Germline V CDR1 and CDR2: GTSNPN, SVGIG (reference sequence). In DNA form, the CDR3 reads TGTGCCTGGAGTCGGACTAGCGGGAGGACTGAGACCCAGTACTTC. Encoded protein: CAWSRTSGRTETQYF. The full variable domain, its missing parts supplied by reference TRBV30 and TRBJ2-5, is SQTIHQWPATLVQPVGSPLSLECTVEGTSNPNLYWYRQAAGRGLQLLFYSVGIGQISSEVPQNLSASRPQDRQFILSSKKLLLSDSGFYLCAWSRTSGRTETQYFGPGTRLLVL.

This clonotype appeared many times. The chain is built from TRBV28 and TRBJ1-5; a possible D gene is TRBD1 (6 bases). This CDR3 comprises 16 residues. The V and J ends lost 3 bases and 0 bases respectively, with 12 bases between them. From germline, CDR1 is MDHEN and CDR2 SYDVKM. The DNA of the CDR3 is TGTGCCAGCAGTTTGGGGGGCGACCCTAGCAATCAGCCCCAGCATTTT. Protein: CASSLGGDPSNQPQHF.

This clonotype was counted only a few times. The rearrangement uses TRBV19 and TRBJ2-5; TRBD1 agrees at 8 bases. The CDR3 loop spans 14 amino acids. V shed 5 bases, J shed 5 bases, and the junction held 7 bases outside the gene matches. CDR1 is LNHDA, CDR2 SQIVND, per germline (reference sequence). CDR3 protein: CASSFRTGMETQYF. CDR3 nucleotide sequence: TGTGCCAGTAGTTTCCGGACAGGGATGGAGACCCAGTACTTC.

This clonotype was observed a handful of times. This chain uses TRBV6-1 with TRBJ2-1; TRBD2 might be the D (5 bases). This CDR3 has 14 amino acids. Germline CDR1 MNHNS, CDR2 SASEGT. The V gene lost 6 bases and the J gene lost 2 bases, with 11 bases spanning the gap. The CDR3 nucleotides read TGTGCCAGCAGACTAGACGGAACCTACAATGAGCAGTTCTTC. Amino acid sequence: CASRLDGTYNEQFF.